The present T cell receptor beta chain was sequenced within a study of CD8 T cells in Susac syndrome. Regarding the study as a whole: By the study's own acknowledgment, its TCR sequencing and HLA analysis included relatively few individuals.

From blood CD8+ and CD4+ T cells, TCR beta sequences were generated. Negative isolation yielded the CD8+ and CD4+ T cells, while FACS enriched the TEMRA cells. About this clonotype: Its antigen is not identified.

The germline gives CDR1 SGDLS, CDR2 YYNGEE. After removal of 0 bases from V and 6 bases from J, the junction contained 7 bases not matched to a gene. The length of the CDR3 is 16 residues. The RNA input was roughly 0.45 to 1 ug, and it was reverse transcribed with random hexamers. Coverage of TCR beta CDR3 amplification by immunoSEQ multiplex PCR extended to 54 Vbeta and 13 Jbeta. TCRdb analysed the immunoSEQ multiplex PCR reads with MiXCR anew, one entry per CDR3 protein. The table has 150,000 to 200,000 distinct CDR3 sequences, 85% to 95% seen once. Sequencing used CD8+ T cells from PBMCs. The origin of this receptor is a human donor with multiple sclerosis. The V call is TRBV9, the J call TRBJ2-3; 10 bases fit TRBD2. CDR3 amino acids: CASSVGSGGPADTQYF. Written as DNA, the CDR3 is TGTGCCAGCAGCGTAGGTAGCGGGGGGCCGGCGGATACGCAGTATTTT.